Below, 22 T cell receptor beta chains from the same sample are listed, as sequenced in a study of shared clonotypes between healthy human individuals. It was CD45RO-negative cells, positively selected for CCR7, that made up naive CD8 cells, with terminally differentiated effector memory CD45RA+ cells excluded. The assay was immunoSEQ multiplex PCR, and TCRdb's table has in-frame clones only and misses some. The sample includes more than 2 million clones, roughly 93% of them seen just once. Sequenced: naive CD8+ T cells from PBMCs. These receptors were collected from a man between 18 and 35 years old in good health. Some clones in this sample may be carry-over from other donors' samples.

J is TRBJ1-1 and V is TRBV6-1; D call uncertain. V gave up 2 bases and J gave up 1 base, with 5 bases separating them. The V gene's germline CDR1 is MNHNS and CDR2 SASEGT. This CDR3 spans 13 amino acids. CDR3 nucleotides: TGTGCCAGCAGTGAAACAACGAACACTGAAGCTTTCTTT. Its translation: CASSETTNTEAFF.

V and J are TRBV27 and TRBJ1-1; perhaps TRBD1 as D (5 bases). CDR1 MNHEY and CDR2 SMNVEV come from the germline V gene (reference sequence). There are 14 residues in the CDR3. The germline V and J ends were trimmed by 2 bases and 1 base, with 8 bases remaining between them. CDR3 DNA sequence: TGTGCCAGCAGTTTAGGACACCAGAACACTGAAGCTTTCTTT. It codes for CASSLGHQNTEAFF.

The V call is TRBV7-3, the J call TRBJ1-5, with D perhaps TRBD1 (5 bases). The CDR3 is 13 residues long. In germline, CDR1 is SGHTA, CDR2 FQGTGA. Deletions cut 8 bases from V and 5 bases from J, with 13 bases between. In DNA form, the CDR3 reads TGTGCCAGCTTGGGACCTGTGGATCAGCCCCAGCATTTT. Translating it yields CASLGPVDQPQHF.

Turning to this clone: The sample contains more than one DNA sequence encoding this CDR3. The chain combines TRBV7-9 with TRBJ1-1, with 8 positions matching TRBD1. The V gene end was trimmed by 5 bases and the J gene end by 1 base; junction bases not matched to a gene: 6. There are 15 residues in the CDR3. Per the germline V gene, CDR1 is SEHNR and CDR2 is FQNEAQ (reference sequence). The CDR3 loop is CASSTRQGRNTEAFF. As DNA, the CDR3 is TGTGCCAGCAGCACCCGACAGGGGAGGAACACTGAAGCTTTCTTT.

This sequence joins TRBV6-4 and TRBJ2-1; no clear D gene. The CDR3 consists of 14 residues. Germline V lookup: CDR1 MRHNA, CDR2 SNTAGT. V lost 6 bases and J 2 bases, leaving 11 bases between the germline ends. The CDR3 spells CASSWGGPYNEQFF. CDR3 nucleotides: TGTGCCAGCAGCTGGGGTGGCCCCTACAATGAGCAGTTCTTC.

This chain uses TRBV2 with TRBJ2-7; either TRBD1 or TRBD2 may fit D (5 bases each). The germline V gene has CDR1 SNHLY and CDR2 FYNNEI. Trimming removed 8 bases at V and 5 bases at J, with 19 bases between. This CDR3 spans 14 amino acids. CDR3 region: CASWDLSGVDEQYF. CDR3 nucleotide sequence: TGTGCCAGCTGGGACCTCTCTGGTGTAGACGAGCAGTACTTC.

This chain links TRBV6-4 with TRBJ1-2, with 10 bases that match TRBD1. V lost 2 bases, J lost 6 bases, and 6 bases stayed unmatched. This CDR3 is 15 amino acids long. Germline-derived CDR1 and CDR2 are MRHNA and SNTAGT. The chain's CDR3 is CASSDIPGQGNGYTF. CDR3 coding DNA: TGTGCCAGCAGTGACATCCCGGGACAGGGGAATGGCTACACCTTC.

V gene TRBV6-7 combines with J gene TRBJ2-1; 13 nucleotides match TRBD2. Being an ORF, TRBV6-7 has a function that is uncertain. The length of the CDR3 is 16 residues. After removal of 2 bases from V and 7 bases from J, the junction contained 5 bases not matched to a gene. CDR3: CASSYPGLAGVNEQFF. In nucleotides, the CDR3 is TGTGCCAGCAGTTACCCCGGACTAGCGGGAGTTAATGAGCAGTTCTTC.

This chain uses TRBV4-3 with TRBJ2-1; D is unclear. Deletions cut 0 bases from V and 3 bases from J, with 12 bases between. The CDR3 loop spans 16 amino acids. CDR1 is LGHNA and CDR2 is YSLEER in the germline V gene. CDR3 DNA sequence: TGCGCCAGCAGCCAAGAATCACTGTCAAGCTACAATGAGCAGTTCTTC. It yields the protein CASSQESLSSYNEQFF.

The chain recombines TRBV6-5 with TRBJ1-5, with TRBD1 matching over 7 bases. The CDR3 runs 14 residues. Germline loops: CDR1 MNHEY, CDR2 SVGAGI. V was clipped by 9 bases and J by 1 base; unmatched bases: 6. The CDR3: CASKQGFSNQPQHF. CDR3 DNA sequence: TGTGCCAGTAAACAGGGGTTCAGCAATCAGCCCCAGCATTTT.

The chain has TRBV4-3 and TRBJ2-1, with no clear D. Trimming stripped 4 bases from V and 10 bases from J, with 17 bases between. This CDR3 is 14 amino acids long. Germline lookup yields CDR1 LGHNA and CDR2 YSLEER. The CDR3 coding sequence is TGCGCCAGCAGCCCGTTTATAGGACCGGGCGAGCAGTTCTTC. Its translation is CASSPFIGPGEQFF.

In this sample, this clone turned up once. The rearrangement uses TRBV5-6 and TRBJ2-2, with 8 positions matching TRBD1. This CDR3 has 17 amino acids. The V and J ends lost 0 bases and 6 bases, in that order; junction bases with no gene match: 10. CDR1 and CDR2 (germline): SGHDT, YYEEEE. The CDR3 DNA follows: TGTGCCAGCAGCTTGGCGACAGGGGTTGTTCGTCCCGGGGAGCTGTTTTTT. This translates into CASSLATGVVRPGELFF.

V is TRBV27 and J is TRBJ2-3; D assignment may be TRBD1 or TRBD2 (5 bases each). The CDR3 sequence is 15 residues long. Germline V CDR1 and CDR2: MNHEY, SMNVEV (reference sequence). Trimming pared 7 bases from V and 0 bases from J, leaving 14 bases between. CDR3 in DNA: TGTGCCAGCAACTTGTGGGGGTACAGCACAGATACGCAGTATTTT. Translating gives CASNLWGYSTDTQYF.

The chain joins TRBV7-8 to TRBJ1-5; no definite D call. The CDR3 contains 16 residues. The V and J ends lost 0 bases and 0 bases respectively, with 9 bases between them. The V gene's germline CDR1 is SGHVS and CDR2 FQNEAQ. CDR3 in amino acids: CASSLARFSSNQPQHF. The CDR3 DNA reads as TGTGCCAGCAGCTTAGCGCGGTTCAGTAGCAATCAGCCCCAGCATTTT.

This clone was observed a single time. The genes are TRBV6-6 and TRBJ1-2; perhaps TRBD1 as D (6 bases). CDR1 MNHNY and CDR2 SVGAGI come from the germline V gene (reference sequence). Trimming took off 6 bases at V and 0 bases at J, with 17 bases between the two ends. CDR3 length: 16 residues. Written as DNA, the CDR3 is TGTGCCAGCAGCCCCCGGGACACACCCACTAACTATGGCTACACCTTC. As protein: CASSPRDTPTNYGYTF.

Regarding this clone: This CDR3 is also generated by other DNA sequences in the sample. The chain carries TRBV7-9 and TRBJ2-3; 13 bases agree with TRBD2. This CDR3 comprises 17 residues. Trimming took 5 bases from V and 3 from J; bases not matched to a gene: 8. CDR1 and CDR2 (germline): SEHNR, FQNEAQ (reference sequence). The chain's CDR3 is CASSPRTSGSRTDTQYF. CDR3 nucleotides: TGTGCCAGCAGCCCAAGGACTAGCGGGAGTAGAACAGATACGCAGTATTTT.

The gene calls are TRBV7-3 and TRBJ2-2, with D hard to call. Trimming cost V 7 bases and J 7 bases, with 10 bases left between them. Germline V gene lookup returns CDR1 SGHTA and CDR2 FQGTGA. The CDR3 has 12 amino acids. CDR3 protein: CASTHRIGELFF. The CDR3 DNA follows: TGTGCCAGCACCCATCGGATCGGGGAGCTGTTTTTT.

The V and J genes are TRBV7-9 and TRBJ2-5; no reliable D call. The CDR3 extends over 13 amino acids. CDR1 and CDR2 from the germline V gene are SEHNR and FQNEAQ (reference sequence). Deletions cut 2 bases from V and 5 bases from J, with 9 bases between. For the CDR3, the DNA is TGTGCCAGCAGCTTAACTCTGGCGGAGACCCAGTACTTC. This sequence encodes CASSLTLAETQYF.

The CDR3 region is CASSPMKGQGARSDTQYF. In nucleotides, the CDR3 is TGTGCCAGCAGCCCCATGAAGGGGCAGGGGGCGAGGTCAGATACGCAGTATTTT. V is TRBV28 and J is TRBJ2-3, with 8 bases lining up with TRBD1. V was pared by 6 bases and J by 4 bases, with 18 bases of the junction left unmatched. There are 18 residues in the CDR3. The germline V gene encodes CDR1 MDHEN and CDR2 SYDVKM.

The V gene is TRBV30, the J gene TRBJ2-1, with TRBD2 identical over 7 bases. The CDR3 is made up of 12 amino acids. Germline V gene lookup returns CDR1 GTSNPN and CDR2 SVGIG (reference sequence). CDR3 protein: CAEGQGGNEQFF. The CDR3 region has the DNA TGTGCGGAGGGGCAGGGAGGGAATGAGCAGTTCTTC.

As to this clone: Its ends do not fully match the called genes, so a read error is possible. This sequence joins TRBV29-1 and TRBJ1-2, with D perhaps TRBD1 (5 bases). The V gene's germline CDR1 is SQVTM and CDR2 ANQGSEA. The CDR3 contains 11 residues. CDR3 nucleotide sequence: TGCAGCGTTCAAGGGAGAGGGGTCTGGGGGTTC. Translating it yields CSVQGRGVWGF. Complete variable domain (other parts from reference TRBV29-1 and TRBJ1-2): SAVISQKPSRDICQRGTSLTIQCQVDSQVTMMFWYRQQPGQSLTLIATANQGSEATYESGFVIDKFPISRPNLTFSTLTVSNMSPEDSSIYLCSVQGRGVWGFGSGTRLTVV.

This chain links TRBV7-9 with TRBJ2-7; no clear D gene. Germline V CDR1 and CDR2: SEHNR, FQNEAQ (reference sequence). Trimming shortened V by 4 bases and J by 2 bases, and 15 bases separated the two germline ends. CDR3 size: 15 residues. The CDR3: CASSSADQSTYEQYF. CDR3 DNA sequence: TGTGCCAGCAGCTCCGCGGATCAGTCCACCTACGAGCAGTACTTC.